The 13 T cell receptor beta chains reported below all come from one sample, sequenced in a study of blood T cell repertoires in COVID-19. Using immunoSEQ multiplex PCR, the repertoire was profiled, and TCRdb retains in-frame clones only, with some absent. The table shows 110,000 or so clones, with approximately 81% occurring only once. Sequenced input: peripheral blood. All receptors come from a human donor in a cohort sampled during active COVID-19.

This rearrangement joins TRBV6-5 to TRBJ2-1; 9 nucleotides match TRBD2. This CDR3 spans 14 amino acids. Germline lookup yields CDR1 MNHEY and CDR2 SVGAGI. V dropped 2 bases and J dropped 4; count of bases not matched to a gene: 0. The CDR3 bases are TGTGCCAGCAGTTACACTAGCGGGTACAATGAGCAGTTCTTC. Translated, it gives CASSYTSGYNEQFF.

CDR3 in amino acids: CASIRGGGADNEQFF. The CDR3 DNA reads as TGTGCCAGCATCCGAGGCGGGGGGGCAGACAATGAGCAGTTCTTC. This rearrangement joins TRBV11-1 to TRBJ2-1; 9 bases fit TRBD2. This CDR3 contains 15 residues. J lost 5 bases, V lost 7 bases, and 9 bases had no gene match. Germline CDR1 and CDR2: SGHAT and FQDESV (reference sequence).

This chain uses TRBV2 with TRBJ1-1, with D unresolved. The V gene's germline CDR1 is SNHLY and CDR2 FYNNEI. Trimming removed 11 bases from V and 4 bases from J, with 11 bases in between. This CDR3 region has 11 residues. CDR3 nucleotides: TGTGCCGTCTTTTTTCCCACTGAAGCTTTCTTT. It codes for CAVFFPTEAFF.

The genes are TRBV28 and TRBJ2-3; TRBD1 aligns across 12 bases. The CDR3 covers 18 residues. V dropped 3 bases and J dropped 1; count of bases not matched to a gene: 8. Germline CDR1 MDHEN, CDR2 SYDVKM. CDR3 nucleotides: TGTGCCAGCAGTTTGGACCGGGACAGGGGGCGGGGCACAGATACGCAGTATTTT. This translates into CASSLDRDRGRGTDTQYF.

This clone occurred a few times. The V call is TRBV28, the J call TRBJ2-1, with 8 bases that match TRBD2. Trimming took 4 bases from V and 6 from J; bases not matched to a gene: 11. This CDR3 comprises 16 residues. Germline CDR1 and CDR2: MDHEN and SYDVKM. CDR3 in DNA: TGTGCCAGCAGTTCCAGCCAGCGGGGGAGAATCAATGAGCAGTTCTTC. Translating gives CASSSSQRGRINEQFF.

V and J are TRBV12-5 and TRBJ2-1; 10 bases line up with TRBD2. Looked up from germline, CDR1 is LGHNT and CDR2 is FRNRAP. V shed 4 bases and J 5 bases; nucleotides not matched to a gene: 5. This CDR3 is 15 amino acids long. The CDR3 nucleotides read TGTGCTAGTGGTTGGAGCGGGGGGGGCGACAATGAGCAGTTCTTC. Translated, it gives CASGWSGGGDNEQFF. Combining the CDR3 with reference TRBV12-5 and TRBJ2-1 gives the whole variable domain DARVTQTPRHKVTEMGQEVTMRCQPILGHNTVFWYRQTMMQGLELLAYFRNRAPLDDSGMPKDRFSAEMPDATLATLKIQPSEPRDSAVYFCASGWSGGGDNEQFFGPGTRLTVL.

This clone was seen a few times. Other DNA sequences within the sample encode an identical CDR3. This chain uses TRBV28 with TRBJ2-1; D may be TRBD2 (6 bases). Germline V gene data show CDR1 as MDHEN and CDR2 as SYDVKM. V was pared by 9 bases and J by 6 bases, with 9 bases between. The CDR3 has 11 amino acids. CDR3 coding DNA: TGTGCCAGTAGTAGCGGCAATGAGCAGTTCTTC. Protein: CASSSGNEQFF.

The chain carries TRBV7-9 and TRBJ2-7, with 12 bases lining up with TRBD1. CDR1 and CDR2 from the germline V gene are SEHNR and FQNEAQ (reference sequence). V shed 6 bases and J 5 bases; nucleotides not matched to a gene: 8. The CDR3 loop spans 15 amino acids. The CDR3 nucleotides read TGTGCCAGCAGTACTCGGGACAGGGGGCTCCACGAGCAGTACTTC. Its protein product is CASSTRDRGLHEQYF.

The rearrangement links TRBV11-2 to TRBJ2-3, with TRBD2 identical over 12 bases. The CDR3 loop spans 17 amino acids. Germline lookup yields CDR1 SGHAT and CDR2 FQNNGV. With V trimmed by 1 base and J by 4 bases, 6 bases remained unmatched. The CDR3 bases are TGTGCCAGCAGCTTAGGGAGGACTAGCGGGGACGCAGATACGCAGTATTTT. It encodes CASSLGRTSGDADTQYF.

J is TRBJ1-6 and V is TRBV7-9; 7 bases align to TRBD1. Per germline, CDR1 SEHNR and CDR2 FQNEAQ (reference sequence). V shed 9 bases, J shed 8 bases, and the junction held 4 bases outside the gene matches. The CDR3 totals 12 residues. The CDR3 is CASDREDSPLHF. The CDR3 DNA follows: TGTGCCAGTGACAGGGAAGATTCACCCCTCCACTTT.

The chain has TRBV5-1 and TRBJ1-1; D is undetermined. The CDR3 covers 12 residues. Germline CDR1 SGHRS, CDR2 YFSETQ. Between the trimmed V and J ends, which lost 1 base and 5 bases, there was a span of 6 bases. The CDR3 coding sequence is TGCGCCAGCAGCTTGCCCGGGACTGAAGCTTTCTTT. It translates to CASSLPGTEAFF.

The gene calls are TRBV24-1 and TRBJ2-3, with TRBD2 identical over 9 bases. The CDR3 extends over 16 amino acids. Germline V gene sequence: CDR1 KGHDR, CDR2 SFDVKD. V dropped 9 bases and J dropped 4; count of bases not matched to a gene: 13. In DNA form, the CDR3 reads TGTGCCACCGCCCAGGGAGCGGGGGGCTTGGCAGATACGCAGTATTTT. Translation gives CATAQGAGGLADTQYF.

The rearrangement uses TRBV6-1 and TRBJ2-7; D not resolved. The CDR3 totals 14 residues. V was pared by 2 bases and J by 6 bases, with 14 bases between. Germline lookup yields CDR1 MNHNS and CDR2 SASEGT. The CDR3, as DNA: TGTGCCAGCAGTGAAAAAGGAAGGAGTGCCGAGCAGTACTTC. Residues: CASSEKGRSAEQYF.